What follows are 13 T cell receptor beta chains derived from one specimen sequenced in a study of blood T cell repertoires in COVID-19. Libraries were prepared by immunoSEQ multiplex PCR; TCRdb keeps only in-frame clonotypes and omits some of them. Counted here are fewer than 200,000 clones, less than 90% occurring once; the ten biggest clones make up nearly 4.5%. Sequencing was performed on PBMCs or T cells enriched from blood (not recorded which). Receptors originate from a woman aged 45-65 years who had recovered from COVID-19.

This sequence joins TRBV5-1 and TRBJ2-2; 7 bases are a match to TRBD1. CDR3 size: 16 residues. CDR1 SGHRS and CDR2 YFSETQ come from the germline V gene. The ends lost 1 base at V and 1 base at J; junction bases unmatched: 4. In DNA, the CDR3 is TGCGCCAGCAGCTTGTTGTGGACAGGGAACACCGGGGAGCTGTTTTTT. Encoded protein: CASSLLWTGNTGELFF.

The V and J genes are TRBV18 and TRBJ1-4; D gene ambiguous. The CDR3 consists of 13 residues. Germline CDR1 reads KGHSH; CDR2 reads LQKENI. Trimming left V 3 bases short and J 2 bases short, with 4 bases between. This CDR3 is CASSPITNEKLFF. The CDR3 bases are TGTGCCAGCTCACCCATCACTAATGAAAAACTGTTTTTT.

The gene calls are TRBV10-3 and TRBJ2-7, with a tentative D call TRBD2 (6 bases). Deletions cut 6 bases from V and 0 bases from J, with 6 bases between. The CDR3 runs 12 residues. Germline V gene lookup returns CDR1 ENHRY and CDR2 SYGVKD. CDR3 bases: TGTGCCATCAGCGGGAGCTCCTACGAGCAGTACGTC. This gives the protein CAISGSSYEQYV.

CDR3 nucleotide sequence: TGTGCCAGCAGCTTAGCCTACTCCTCCCACTACAATGAGCAGTTCTTC. Residues: CASSLAYSSHYNEQFF. The V and J genes are TRBV7-2 and TRBJ2-1; D uncertain. V was cut by 0 bases and J by 3 bases, with 12 bases left in between. This CDR3 is 16 amino acids long. In germline, CDR1 is SGHTA, CDR2 FQGNSA.

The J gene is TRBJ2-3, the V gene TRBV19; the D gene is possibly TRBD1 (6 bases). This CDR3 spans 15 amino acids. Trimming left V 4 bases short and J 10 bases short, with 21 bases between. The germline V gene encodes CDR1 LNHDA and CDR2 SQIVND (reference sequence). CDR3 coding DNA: TGTGCCAGTAGTAGTGAGAGTCCCAGGGGCGCGGCGCAGTATTTT. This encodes CASSSESPRGAAQYF. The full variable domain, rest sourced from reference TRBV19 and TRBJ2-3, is DGGITQSPKYLFRKEGQNVTLSCEQNLNHDAMYWYRQDPGQGLRLIYYSQIVNDFQKGDIAEGYSVSREKKESFPLTVTSAQKNPTAFYLCASSSESPRGAAQYFGPGTRLTVL.

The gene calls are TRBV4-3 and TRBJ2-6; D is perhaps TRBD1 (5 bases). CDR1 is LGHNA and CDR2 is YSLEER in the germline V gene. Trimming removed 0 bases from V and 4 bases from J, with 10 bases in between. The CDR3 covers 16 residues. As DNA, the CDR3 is TGCGCCAGCAGCCAAGAAGCAGGGTCGGGGGCCAACGTCCTGACTTTC. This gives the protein CASSQEAGSGANVLTF.

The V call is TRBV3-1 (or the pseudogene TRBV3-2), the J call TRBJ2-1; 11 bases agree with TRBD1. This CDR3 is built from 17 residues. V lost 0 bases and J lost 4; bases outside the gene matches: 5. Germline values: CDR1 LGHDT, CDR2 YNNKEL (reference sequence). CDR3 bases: TGTGCCAGCAGCCAAGAAGGGACAGGGGGGTATTACAATGAGCAGTTCTTC. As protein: CASSQEGTGGYYNEQFF.

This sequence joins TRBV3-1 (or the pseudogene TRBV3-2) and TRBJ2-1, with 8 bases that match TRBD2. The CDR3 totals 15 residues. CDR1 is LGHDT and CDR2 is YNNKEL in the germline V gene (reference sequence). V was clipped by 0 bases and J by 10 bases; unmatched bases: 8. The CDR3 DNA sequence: TGTGCCAGCAGCCAAGACGGCGCGGGGGGTGGGGAGCAGTTCTTC. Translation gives CASSQDGAGGGEQFF.

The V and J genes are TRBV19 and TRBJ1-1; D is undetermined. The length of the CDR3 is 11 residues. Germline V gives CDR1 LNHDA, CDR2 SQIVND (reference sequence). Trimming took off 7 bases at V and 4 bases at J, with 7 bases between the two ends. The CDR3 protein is CASKSVTEAFF. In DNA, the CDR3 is TGTGCCAGTAAATCGGTCACTGAAGCTTTCTTT.

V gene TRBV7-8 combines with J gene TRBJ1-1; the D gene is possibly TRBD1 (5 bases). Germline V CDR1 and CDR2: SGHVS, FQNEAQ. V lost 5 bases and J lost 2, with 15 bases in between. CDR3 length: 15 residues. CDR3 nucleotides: TGTGCCAGCAGCCCGCGCCGGGGGGGTAACACTGAAGCTTTCTTT. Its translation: CASSPRRGGNTEAFF. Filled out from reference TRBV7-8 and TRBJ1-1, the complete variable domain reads GAGVSQSPRYKVAKRGQDVALRCDPISGHVSLFWYQQALGQGPEFLTYFQNEAQLDKSGLPSDRFFAERPEGSVSTLKIQRTQQEDSAVYLCASSPRRGGNTEAFFGQGTRLTVV.

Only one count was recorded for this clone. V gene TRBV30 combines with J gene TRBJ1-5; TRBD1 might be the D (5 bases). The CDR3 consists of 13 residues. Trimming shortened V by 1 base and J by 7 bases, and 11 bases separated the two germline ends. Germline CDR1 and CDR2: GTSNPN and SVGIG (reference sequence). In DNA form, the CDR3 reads TGTGCCTGGAGTGCTCAGGGAGGACAGCCCCAGCATTTT. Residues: CAWSAQGGQPQHF.

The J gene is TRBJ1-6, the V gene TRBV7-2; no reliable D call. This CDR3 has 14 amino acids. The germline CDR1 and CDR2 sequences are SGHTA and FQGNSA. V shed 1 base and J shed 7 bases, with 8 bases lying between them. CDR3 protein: CASSLVTVNSPLHF. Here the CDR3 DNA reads TGTGCCAGCAGCTTAGTCACAGTCAATTCACCCCTCCACTTT.

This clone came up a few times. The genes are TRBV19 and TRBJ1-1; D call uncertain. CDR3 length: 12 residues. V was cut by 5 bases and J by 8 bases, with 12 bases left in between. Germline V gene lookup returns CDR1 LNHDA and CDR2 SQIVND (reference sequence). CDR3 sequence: CASSAGGLEAFF. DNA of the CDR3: TGTGCCAGTAGTGCCGGTGGGCTCGAAGCTTTCTTT.